The source of this TCR beta chain is a study of blood T cell repertoires in COVID-19 (dated by TCRdb to 2018 to 2021). In terms of the full investigation: Samples covering the acute and convalescent phases of COVID-19 were provided by collaborators in the United States, Italy and Spain. The material from the prospective study consisted of cDNA or gDNA derived from T cells, B-cell-depleted T cells, or PBMCs. The dataset comprised deeply sampled blood TCRbeta repertoires from subjects exposed to, actively infected with, or recovered from COVID-19. The repertoires were released in a freely available public database intended as a resource for research on the immune response to SARS-CoV-2. The samples were drawn from two sources: the first 160 participants of the ongoing ImmuneRACE study, and over 950 subjects contributed by 6 global collaborators. Nearly every sample came with metadata listing a de-identified subject ID, COVID-19 status, age in years and sex. Where HLA class I and class II types were available, the types were taken from metadata supplied by the sample provider, not from assay-based typing. Beyond this particular receptor, the publication reports: The quantity of clinical and demographic metadata differed by source and by participant and was supplied without curation.

TCRbeta CDR3 regions were amplified from genomic DNA by means of the immunoSEQ Assay, a bias-controlled multiplex PCR. In the paper's pipeline: The number of nucleated cells in each sample was estimated by amplification of reference gene primers within the assay. Sequence reads were collapsed and filtered to measure the absolute abundance of every unique TCRbeta CDR3 rearrangement. For each sample, productive Simpson clonality was calculated by taking the square root of Simpson's diversity index across productive rearrangements. TCRdb obtained this table from immuneACCESS and retained in-frame rearrangements with V and J assigned. These tables miss some clones; where compared with another copy, unresolved V genes account for less than half of the shortfall, and the remainder is unexplained. V, J and clone size are taken as reported in that table, and D and trimming were inferred from the DNA itself. The table for this sample lists around 110,000 clones; approximately 84% of them were counted only once. The leading ten clones occupy roughly 7.1% of the sample.

The collaborating institutions used their own protocols to collect whole blood in K2EDTA tubes. For TCRbeta analysis, collaborators shipped samples as frozen whole blood, isolated PBMCs, or DNA extracted from either of those sample types. CDR1 and CDR2 are read off the germline V gene as SGHVS and FNYEAQ. The CDR3 starts with the cysteine, ends with the phenylalanine, and has 13 residues. Only the CDR3 region is kept as DNA, spanning 39 bases read in frame from base 1. Trimming costs V 5 bases and J 14 bases, and their ends lie 16 bases apart. Concerning this clone itself: There is no known antigen for this receptor. Base-call qualities are not available, and no considerably larger clone is one nucleotide away.

The TCR was taken from a man between 65 and 85 years old with active or convalescent COVID-19. Sequences were obtained from peripheral blood. The chain is made from TRBV7-6 and TRBJ1-6, with TRBD1 perhaps the D gene, on 5 matching bases. The CDR3 reads as follows: CASSPAASGALHF. The bases read TGTGCCAGCAGCCCAGCAGCGTCGGGGGCCCTCCACTTT.